This T cell receptor beta chain appears in the sequencing data of a study of T cells expressing NK-cell markers. The wider study: Repertoire data for TCR beta were derived from sorted T cells (CD3+CD56+NKG2C+, CD3+CD56+NKG2C- and CD3+CD56-NKG2C+). Among eight sequenced donors, seven carried HCMV seropositivity while one was seronegative. Study-wide points: Expanded clones of NKG2C+ T cells had an unclear HCMV specificity.

TCRdb re-called the 5' RACE reads and catalogs CDR3 proteins one per entry, DNA excluded. This sample's table has 400,000 to 450,000 distinct CDR3 sequences. A word on this clonotype: Its specificity is not known.

The receptor's source is a woman between 18 and 70 years old in good health. Material for sequencing was blood T cells: a sorted CD56 or NKG2C T cell subset, CD4+ or CD8+ T cells, or bulk PBMC T cells (not recorded which).

CDR3 in amino acids: CSALQGWGPSSYEQYF. V is TRBV20-1 and J is TRBJ2-7; checking the TCRdb D call of TRBD1 is not possible without DNA. The CDR3 spans 16 residues. CDR1 DFQATT and CDR2 SNEGSKA come from the germline V gene (reference sequence).